The 15 T cell receptor beta chains in this list originate from one sample, sequenced in a study of metastatic and nonmetastatic thyroid tumors (dated by TCRdb to between 2020 and 2021). The library was made by PCR. The instrument was an Illumina HiSeq 4000. Using fastp trimming at Q25 and MiXCR clonotype assembly, TCRdb reanalyzed the public sequencing data and kept in-frame beta chains. Within this sample are about 42,000 clones, with roughly 12% of them counted one time only. The top ten clonotypes cover approximately 10% of the sample. Before undergoing thyroid surgery, none of the patients had been given any kind of treatment. Sequenced: blood. The receptors come from a male donor with papillary thyroid cancer or a benign thyroid nodule (not recorded which). Some clones in this sample may be carry-over from other donors' samples.

This clone showed up many times. CDR3 residues: CASSELRGTALRGAFF. For the CDR3, the DNA is TGCGCCAGCAGTGAACTCAGGGGGACAGCCCTTCGGGGAGCTTTCTTT. The chain uses TRBV10-1 and TRBJ1-1; 7 nucleotides align to TRBD1. The CDR3 length is 16 residues. The V gene's germline CDR1 is WNHNN and CDR2 SYGVQD (reference sequence). J was trimmed by 10 bases and V by 3 bases; bases with no gene match: 17.

In its sample, this clone was seen many times. The rearrangement joins TRBV27 to TRBJ2-1; either TRBD1 or TRBD2 may fit D (5 bases each). In germline, CDR1 is MNHEY, CDR2 SMNVEV (reference sequence). Trimming removed 4 bases from V and 4 bases from J, with 20 bases in between. The CDR3 extends over 17 amino acids. Here the CDR3 reads CASSSEPQGVGYNEQFF. CDR3 in DNA: TGTGCCAGCAGTTCCGAGCCCCAGGGAGTGGGGTACAATGAGCAGTTCTTC.

This clone was seen many times. The CDR3 DNA is TGTGCCAGCAGTATCCTCGGAGCGGGAGGGGGAGATACGCAGTATTTT. It encodes CASSILGAGGGDTQYF. The V call is TRBV27, the J call TRBJ2-3; 10 positions agree with TRBD2. In germline, CDR1 is MNHEY, CDR2 SMNVEV (reference sequence). V dropped 5 bases and J dropped 5; count of bases not matched to a gene: 10. The CDR3 is 16 amino acids.

This clone has at least ten counts. The chain recombines TRBV20-1 with TRBJ2-7; no clear D. Per germline, CDR1 DFQATT and CDR2 SNEGSKA (reference sequence). This CDR3 is 11 amino acids long. The V and J ends lost 5 bases and 6 bases respectively, with 11 bases between them. The CDR3 sequence is CSAYLVGEQYF. CDR3 nucleotides: TGCAGTGCTTATCTGGTAGGCGAGCAGTACTTC.

This chain uses TRBV19 with TRBJ2-1; 15 positions agree with TRBD2. The CDR3 has 18 residues. J gave up 0 bases and V 5 bases, and 5 bases lay outside the gene matches. Germline CDR1 and CDR2: LNHDA and SQIVND (reference sequence). This chain's CDR3 is CASSRGLAGGYSYNEQFF. The DNA of the CDR3 is TGTGCCAGTAGTCGGGGACTAGCGGGGGGCTACTCCTACAATGAGCAGTTCTTC.

This clone was counted a few times. The chain recombines TRBV28 with TRBJ1-5; 8 bases are a match to TRBD1. After removal of 5 bases from V and 5 bases from J, the junction contained 5 bases not matched to a gene. CDR1 and CDR2 (germline): MDHEN, SYDVKM. The CDR3 is 14 amino acids. The CDR3 loop is CASSGGQGDQPQHF. The CDR3 bases are TGTGCCAGCAGTGGTGGACAGGGAGATCAGCCCCAGCATTTT. Supplemented by reference TRBV28 and TRBJ1-5, the full variable domain reads DVKVTQSSRYLVKRTGEKVFLECVQDMDHENMFWYRQDPGLGLRLIYFSYDVKMKEKGDIPEGYSVSREKKERFSLILESASTNQTSMYLCASSGGQGDQPQHFGDGTRLSIL.

This clone rates as medium-sized. The gene calls are TRBV27 and TRBJ2-7; 9 bases fit TRBD2. CDR3 size: 13 residues. The germline gives CDR1 MNHEY, CDR2 SMNVEV (reference sequence). Losses at the gene ends were 6 bases for V and 10 bases for J; bases not matched to a gene: 10. CDR3 in amino acids: CASRVGLAGHQYF. For the CDR3, the DNA is TGTGCCAGCAGGGTGGGGCTAGCGGGACATCAGTACTTC.

As for this clone: A much larger clone differs by one base, so this may be a read error. This likely comes from a read error, as the CDR3 has no conserved phenylalanine or tryptophan at its end. The chain joins TRBV4-1 to TRBJ2-7; TRBD2 matches 10 bases. CDR3 length equals 17 residues. Trimming took 3 bases from V and 1 from J; bases not matched to a gene: 9. CDR1 is MGHRA and CDR2 is YSYEKL in the germline V gene. The CDR3, as DNA: TGCGCCAGCAGCCAGGCCACCGGGACTAGCGCATCCTACGAGCAGTACTCC. Protein: CASSQATGTSASYEQYS.

This clone was detected many times. The chain couples TRBV4-3 to TRBJ1-2; 11 positions agree with TRBD1. The V gene end was trimmed by 2 bases and the J gene end by 7 bases; junction bases not matched to a gene: 3. From germline, CDR1 is LGHNA and CDR2 YSLEER. The CDR3 is 14 amino acids. CDR3 in amino acids: CASSQPDRGLGYTF. The CDR3 DNA reads TGCGCCAGCAGCCAACCGGACAGGGGGCTTGGCTACACCTTC.

In this sample, this clone turned up many times. The chain is built from TRBV13 and TRBJ1-1, with D perhaps matching TRBD1 (5 bases). The CDR3 length is 15 residues. The germline V and J ends were trimmed by 4 bases and 0 bases, with 12 bases remaining between them. Germline CDR1 is PRHDT and CDR2 is FYEKMQ (reference sequence). CDR3 amino acids: CASSSLDRMNTEAFF. Here the CDR3 DNA reads TGTGCCAGCAGCTCCTTAGACAGAATGAACACTGAAGCTTTCTTT.

This clone has a count of ten or more. The chain has TRBV6-5 and TRBJ1-5; no definite D call. V was cut by 0 bases and J by 0 bases, with 21 bases left in between. The CDR3 length is 20 residues. Germline V gene lookup returns CDR1 MNHEY and CDR2 SVGAGI. The CDR3 region has the DNA TGTGCCAGCAGTTACTCCGAGCGGGCACCACCGCGGGGTAGCAATCAGCCCCAGCATTTT. Translation: CASSYSERAPPRGSNQPQHF.

This clone showed up many times. The germline gene is not matched at one end of the junction; a read error may be the cause. The chain is built from TRBV15 and TRBJ2-5; D unclear. The CDR3 consists of 12 residues. Germline V lookup: CDR1 LNHNV, CDR2 YYDKDF (reference sequence). Written as DNA, the CDR3 is TGTGCCGCCAGCAGAGATGAAGGGACCCAGTACTTC. Its translation is CAASRDEGTQYF.

This clone showed up many times. The gene calls are TRBV28 and TRBJ2-7, with a tentative D call TRBD2 (6 bases). The CDR3 sequence is 16 residues long. Germline CDR1 MDHEN, CDR2 SYDVKM. V was trimmed by 4 bases and J by 3 bases, leaving 19 bases between them. CDR3 in amino acids: CASSSPSRDFVYEQYF. The CDR3 DNA reads TGTGCCAGCAGTTCTCCTAGCCGGGACTTTGTCTACGAGCAGTACTTC.

There are many counts of this clone. V is TRBV5-1 and J is TRBJ2-1; perhaps TRBD2 as D (6 bases). The germline V gene has CDR1 SGHRS and CDR2 YFSETQ. V dropped 3 bases and J dropped 8 bases, with 12 bases sitting between them. The CDR3 is made up of 13 amino acids. This CDR3 reads CASSSISGDEQFF. In DNA, the CDR3 is TGCGCCAGCAGCTCTATTTCGGGGGATGAGCAGTTCTTC.

The sample holds many counts of this clone. The rearrangement joins TRBV20-1 to TRBJ1-6, with D uncertain. V lost 1 base and J 7 bases, leaving 17 bases between the germline ends. The CDR3 spans 16 residues. Germline values: CDR1 DFQATT, CDR2 SNEGSKA (reference sequence). The CDR3 loop is CSARARASAGNSPLHF. Here the CDR3 DNA reads TGCAGTGCTAGAGCTAGGGCCTCGGCGGGAAATTCACCCCTCCACTTT.